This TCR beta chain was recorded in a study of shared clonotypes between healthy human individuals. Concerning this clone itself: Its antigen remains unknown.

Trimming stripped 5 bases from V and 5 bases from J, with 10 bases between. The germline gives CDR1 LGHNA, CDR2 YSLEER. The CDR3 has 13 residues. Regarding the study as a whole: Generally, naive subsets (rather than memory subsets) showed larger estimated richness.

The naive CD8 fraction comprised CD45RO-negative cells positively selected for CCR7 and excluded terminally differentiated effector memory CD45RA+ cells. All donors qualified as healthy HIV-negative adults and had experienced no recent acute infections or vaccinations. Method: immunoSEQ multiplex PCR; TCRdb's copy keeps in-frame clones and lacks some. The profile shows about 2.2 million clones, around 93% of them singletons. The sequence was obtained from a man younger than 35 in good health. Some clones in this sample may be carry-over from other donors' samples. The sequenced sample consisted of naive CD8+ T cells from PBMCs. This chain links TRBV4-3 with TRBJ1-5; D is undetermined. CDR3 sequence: CASSYNIYQPQHF. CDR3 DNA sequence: TGCGCCAGCAGCTATAATATTTATCAGCCCCAGCATTTT.